The sequence of this TCR beta chain was determined in a study of blood T cell repertoires in COVID-19. Study-wide context: The United States, Italy and Spain provided the acute and convalescent COVID-19 samples.

Profiling relied on immunoSEQ multiplex PCR, and the TCRdb table lists in-frame clones only, not all of them. The profile shows almost 55,000 clones, about nine tenths of them singletons. V shed 1 base, J shed 1 base, and the junction held 4 bases outside the gene matches. This CDR3 contains 17 residues. Per the germline V gene, CDR1 is MGHDK and CDR2 is SYGVNS. Sample: peripheral blood. The J gene is TRBJ2-5, the V gene TRBV25-1; 12 bases are shared with TRBD2. The receptor's source is a man over 45 with active COVID-19. The DNA for the CDR3 is TGTGCCAGCAGTGAATGGCTAGCGGGGGGGACCCAAGAGACCCAGTACTTC. It yields the protein CASSEWLAGGTQETQYF.